This section outlines one T cell receptor (beta chain) sequence together with its context. Its antigen is not yet known. No base quality information exists; no much larger clone differs at one position. The library was prepared using the immunoSEQ multiplex PCR assay. The multiplex PCR relied on a mix of 60 forward primers for TCR Vbeta segments and 13 reverse primers for TCR Jbeta segments. Amplification of the CDR3 region of rearranged TCR beta genes was performed with a multiplex PCR assay on genomic DNA. On the Illumina HiSeq System, the amplified TCR beta libraries were sequenced as 87-base-pair reads. The study's own analysis went as follows. In a later analysis, around 80 million unique TCR beta chains were counted across the roughly 610 repertoires, and roughly 10 million of these chains were shared by at least two donors. Raw reads were error-corrected and collapsed into unique sequences with a nearest-neighbor algorithm that merged closely related sequences to remove PCR and sequencing errors. To assign V, D and J gene segments, CDR3 sequences were aligned to IMGT reference sequences. For a sequence to be retained, a match of at least six nucleotides to both a V gene segment and a J gene segment was required. A rearrangement counted as productive if the CDR3 had no stop codons and remained in frame with V and J, and every other rearrangement counted as non-productive. CDR3 was defined by IMGT convention, running from the second conserved V-encoded cysteine to the conserved J-encoded phenylalanine. The earlier analysis of some 540 of the donors excluded any sequence lacking an unambiguous match to a single V gene segment. An earlier analysis of approximately 590 of the donors classified V segments as functional when productive rearrangements were above 56.7% and as segregating when the standard deviation between donors was above 5%. To diagnose cytomegalovirus status from the catalog of TCR beta chain sequences, a statistical classification framework was built. V and J gene assignment, in a later analysis, came from comparing TCR nucleotide sequences with IMGT/GENE-DB human TR gene sequences. The TCRdist pipeline was used in a later analysis to assign CDR3 sequences and most-parsimonious VDJ recombination scenarios. In a later analysis, each TCR beta chain was defined by its CDR3 amino acid sequence together with its V-gene family, and reads lacking a unique V-gene family were excluded. As a way to deal with suspected cross-contamination and a sequencing artifact, a later analysis dropped 640 or so nucleotide sequences that were highly shared and had low generation probability. A later analysis calculated a clonal expansion index for each public chain from normalized within-repertoire ranks of inferred template counts. In a later analysis, generation probabilities were computed using a VDJ recombination model fitted to out-of-frame rearrangements, and the results were checked against IGoR. Hypergeometric tests were used in a later analysis to score TCR-TCR, TCR-HLA and TCR-CMV co-occurrence, with a repertoire-size bias correction applied to the TCR pairs. A later analysis estimated false discovery rates by permuting HLA or CMV assignments 20 times. In a later analysis, co-occurring TCRs were grouped with DBSCAN, and TCRdist sequence similarity was added when clustering was performed within HLA-allele-positive subsets. Repertoires with fewer than 30,000 or more than 120,000 public chains, plus five repertoires with anomalous nucleotide sharing, were excluded from co-occurrence clustering. TCRdb retrieved this table from immuneACCESS and kept in-frame rearrangements only. Not all clones are present; in checked studies, unresolved V genes account for under half, and no reason is known for the remainder. For V, J and clone size, that table is used; D and trimming come from the DNA. The table for this sample lists over 150,000 clones; about four fifths of them were counted only once. About 1.4% of the sample lies in the top ten.

This entry belongs to a study of cytomegalovirus exposure and HLA in healthy donors (dated by TCRdb to about 2017). Looking at the study overall: An earlier analysis of approximately 550 of the donors reported 250 to 300 Gb of sequence data and 120 million or so unique TCR beta sequences from 190 million or so T cells. To predict cytomegalovirus infection status, the study brought together high-throughput TCR immunosequencing, statistical association of individual TCRs with disease status, and machine learning. Donor age, sex, ethnicity and CMV serostatus were compiled together with the repertoire data. Both class I and class II loci were covered by HLA typing, at four-digit resolution. In addition to the first cohort of hundreds of subjects, a separate validation cohort of 120 different subjects was used. Rather than drawing on any new phenotypic data, the later analysis identified candidate immune exposures from TCR beta sequences and the way those sequences occurred across donors. Every repertoire in the discovery cohort had been generated on one and the same sequencing platform. A later analysis re-analyzed previously published TCR beta repertoires from several hundred donors and added high-resolution HLA genotyping to study TCR occurrence patterns. The genetic ancestry cluster associated with self-reported Caucasian donors included about 84% of the roughly 400 genotyped donors. To decide whether each TCR beta V gene segment behaved as functional or pseudogenic, an earlier analysis of approximately 590 of the donors relied on high-throughput TCR beta sequencing. Because of strong linkage in the cohort, 5 or 6 DR-DQ haplotypes were treated as single units for association and clustering. The number of donors typed differed by locus, with 629-630 for A, B, C, DRB1 and DQB1, around 500 for DQA1, 600 to 610 for DPA1, and around 460 for DPB1. The study used immunosequencing to profile the T cell repertoires of 666 subjects and linked those repertoires to cytomegalovirus serostatus. The aim of the study was to test whether cataloging public T cell receptors could identify signatures of past pathogen exposure. A later genetic analysis used genome-wide SNP genotypes for 398 of the 666 donors, treating that subset as a discovery cohort. On average, roughly 250,000 unique TCR beta nucleotide sequences were sequenced per donor among 398 genotyped donors of the cohort, with 15% to 20% of those sequences being non-productive. Approximately 300 gigabases of sequencing data and approximately 80 million unique TCR sequences were included in an early release covering under 650 HLA-typed donors. Overall study results and their limits: The authors suggested that the approach could potentially be extended to other disease states and immunological phenotypes. Assigning TCR associations to individual alleles was difficult when HLA alleles, especially DR and DQ, strongly co-occurred. Correlated functional status among segregating V segments might reflect linkage disequilibrium, but an unknown experimental factor could not be ruled out. A further reported finding was that TCR beta sequences accurately predicted the HLA-A and HLA-B alleles for most subjects in the first cohort. Compared with equally common non-associated chains, HLA-associated TCR beta chains in a later analysis were more clonally expanded and had lower generation probabilities. The cohort was sequenced for TCR beta chains only, and without alpha or paired-chain data the features that could be detected were limited. For the cohort, immune exposure information was limited to CMV serostatus. Most TCR sequences were seen in very few donors, while some public TCRs were found in many individuals. Presence/absence analyses assumed roughly uniform sequencing depth across donors, an assumption that may not hold. A cluster of highly shared sequence variants was judged likely to be a technical artifact of the sequencing pipeline. According to a later analysis, parvovirus B19, influenza, CMV and Epstein-Barr virus appeared linked to several top co-occurrence clusters. The study gave a list of around 170 TCR beta chains associated with cytomegalovirus. V-gene and J-gene trimming of TCR beta chains was associated with a missense DCLRE1C variant in a later genetic analysis, and the association was replicated in an independent cohort. A later analysis associated about 17,000 TCR beta sequences with specific HLA alleles at a false discovery rate of 0.05. A later analysis found that most CMV-associated TCR beta chains appeared HLA-restricted, with HLA associations seemingly driven largely by CMV exposure. In a later analysis, the rate of TCR association differed among HLA loci, with DRB1 alleles having the most associated TCRs and HLA-C alleles having the fewest. Some IMGT-functional V segments, including TRBV6-2 and TRBV6-3, could not be distinguished by the 87-base-pair reads and were therefore excluded. HLA typing was unavailable for some donors at each locus, so association tests used only the typed subset. In an earlier analysis of approximately 600 of the donors, most TCR beta V segments were observed in productive rearrangements about 87% or about 30% of the time, broadly matching IMGT annotations. In vitro tests confirmed that a few of the cytomegalovirus-associated TCR beta chains recognize cytomegalovirus antigens. In both the original and validation cohorts, the classifier was reported to diagnose cytomegalovirus status with high specificity and sensitivity. Because counts were too low, seventeen rarely observed V segments, including chromosome 9 orphons, were excluded from the earlier analysis of about 500 of the donors. A later genetic analysis reported fewer N-insertions in productive TCRs among donors in an Asian-associated ancestry cluster than the approximately 670-donor mean.

According to the germline V gene, CDR1 reads SGHRS and CDR2 reads YFSETQ. Taken from cysteine to phenylalanine, the CDR3 has 12 residues. Just the 36-base CDR3 DNA is kept, in frame starting at base 1. Trimming at the junction amounts to 0 bases on V and 5 bases on J, and the germline ends lie 2 bases apart. The cohort comprised some 700 healthy bone marrow donors. At the time of sampling, every cohort member was nominally healthy, though immune exposures that went unrecorded were likely present. The donor was CMV seropositive and belonged to the group of 250 to 300 seropositive cohort members. A peripheral blood sample was collected from each donor, and TCR beta sequencing was performed on peripheral blood mononuclear cells. Genomic DNA extraction from the blood cell samples was performed with the Qiagen DNeasy Blood Extraction Kit.

The sequence was obtained from a girl aged 5-17 years in good health and CMV-seropositive. The chain is assembled from TRBV5-1 and TRBJ1-4, with no reliable assignment of the D segment. The sequenced sample consisted of PBMCs. The nucleotide sequence is TGCGCCAGCAGCTTGGCAAATGAAAAACTGTTTTTT. This translates into CASSLANEKLFF.